The rows below give T cell receptor beta chains drawn from one sample of a study of T cells after yellow fever vaccination. One entry per CDR3 protein, called by TCRdb with MiXCR from the 5' RACE reads. The repertoire holds around 200,000 distinct CDR3 sequences, with roughly 11% as singletons. Sequences were derived from CD8+ T cells sorted from PBMCs, sampled 15 days after the yellow fever booster vaccination. The receptors come from a young man who received the YFV17D yellow fever vaccine. The CDR3 runs from the conserved cysteine through the conserved F or W. The order of the fields is D gene, clone size, V gene, J gene, CDR3 protein, CDR3 DNA. A D gene is named only where the DNA matches it firmly. Where a row states a size, it is once, few, many or the class of an expanded clone; other rows omit it.

-,-,TRBV20-1,TRBJ1-3,CSASAGTGNTIYF,TGCAGTGCTAGTGCGGGGACCGGAAACACCATATATTTT
-,-,TRBV6-2/TRBV6-3,TRBJ1-1,CASSYSLLEAFF,TGTGCCAGCAGTTACTCTTTGCTAGAAGCTTTCTTT
-,-,TRBV9,TRBJ2-1,CASSAPSHNEQFF,TGTGCCAGCAGCGCTCCGTCCCACAATGAGCAGTTCTTC
-,-,TRBV4-3,TRBJ1-6,CASSQDRLGSSPLHF,TGCGCCAGCAGCCAAGACAGGCTGGGAAGTTCACCCCTCCACTTT
-,few,TRBV6-5,TRBJ1-1,CASSYLAGNTEAFF,TGTGCCAGCAGTTATTTGGCGGGGAACACTGAAGCTTTCTTT
TRBD2,-,TRBV11-2,TRBJ2-3,CASSLNRREASTDTQYF,TGTGCCAGCAGCTTAAATCGGCGGGAGGCAAGCACAGATACGCAGTATTTT
-,-,TRBV10-3,TRBJ1-1,CAISALGVDTEAFF,TGTGCCATCAGTGCCTTAGGAGTGGACACTGAAGCTTTCTTT
-,-,TRBV29-1,TRBJ2-3,CSVEVGRSQQYF,TGCAGCGTTGAAGTAGGCCGGTCGCAGCAGTATTTT
-,many,TRBV4-1,TRBJ1-1,CASSQDWTTEAFF,TGCGCCAGCAGCCAAGATTGGACTACTGAAGCTTTCTTT
-,-,TRBV19,TRBJ2-2,CASSTTPFANTGELFF,TGTGCCAGTAGTACGACACCGTTCGCGAACACCGGGGAGCTGTTTTTT
-,-,TRBV4-2,TRBJ1-5,CASSQGSLDQPQHF,TGTGCCAGCAGCCAGGGTAGCCTAGATCAGCCCCAGCATTTT
-,-,TRBV10-2,TRBJ1-2,CASRKGDGVYGYTF,TGCGCCAGCAGAAAGGGAGATGGGGTCTATGGCTACACCTTC
-,-,TRBV7-6,TRBJ2-1,CASSLALASSEFF,TGTGCCAGCAGCTTAGCGCTAGCCTCCAGCGAGTTCTTC
-,-,TRBV6-2/TRBV6-3,TRBJ2-5,CASRGIRDQETQYF,TGTGCCAGCAGAGGTATCCGGGACCAAGAGACCCAGTACTTC
TRBD1,-,TRBV19,TRBJ2-3,CASSLQGESTDTQYF,TGTGCCAGTAGTCTCCAGGGGGAAAGCACAGATACGCAGTATTTT
-,many,TRBV29-1,TRBJ1-1,CSVLDRGEAFF,TGCAGCGTTCTCGACCGAGGGGAAGCTTTCTTT
-,many,TRBV4-1,TRBJ2-2,CASSSNLGTGELFF,TGCGCCAGCAGCTCCAACCTAGGCACCGGGGAGCTGTTTTTT
TRBD1,-,TRBV7-6,TRBJ2-4,CASSPGTGKNIQYF,TGTGCCAGCAGCCCCGGGACAGGGAAAAACATTCAGTACTTC
-,few,TRBV12-3/TRBV12-4,TRBJ1-2,CASSLAPGPNYGYTF,TGTGCCAGCAGTTTAGCGCCAGGGCCTAACTATGGCTACACCTTC
TRBD2,-,TRBV12-3/TRBV12-4,TRBJ2-7,CASSSTSGGDYEQYF,TGTGCCAGCAGTTCGACTAGCGGGGGGGACTACGAGCAGTACTTC
-,many,TRBV5-1,TRBJ1-1,CASSPPRGLNTEAFF,TGCGCCAGCAGCCCCCCCCGGGGTTTGAACACTGAAGCTTTCTTT
-,few,TRBV27,TRBJ1-5,CASSLNARAGPQHF,TGTGCCAGCAGTTTAAACGCACGCGCGGGACCCCAGCATTTT
TRBD2,-,TRBV4-3,TRBJ2-1,CASSQGGLAPYNEQFF,TGCGCCAGCAGCCAAGGAGGACTAGCGCCTTACAATGAGCAGTTCTTC
-,few,TRBV21-1,TRBJ1-1,CASSPHRRGDTEAFF,TGTGCCAGCAGCCCCCACCGACGGGGGGACACTGAAGCTTTCTTT
-,few,TRBV11-2,TRBJ2-2,CASSFRELFF,TGTGCCAGCAGCTTCAGGGAGCTGTTTTTT
TRBD2,few,TRBV6-2/TRBV6-3,TRBJ2-3,CAISTSGGTDTQYF,TGTGCCATTTCGACTAGCGGGGGGACCGATACGCAGTATTTT
-,few,TRBV9,TRBJ2-3,CASSSQGHSGDTQYF,TGTGCCAGCAGCTCTCAGGGGCATTCAGGGGATACGCAGTATTTT
TRBD1,few,TRBV6-6,TRBJ1-4,CASSYGQDKLFF,TGTGCCAGCAGTTACGGACAGGACAAACTGTTTTTT
-,few,TRBV20-1,TRBJ1-5,CSASPDGLQWGGQPQHF,TGCAGTGCTAGCCCGGACGGACTTCAGTGGGGGGGTCAGCCCCAGCATTTT
-,few,TRBV29-1,TRBJ2-2,CSATEGGPPNTGELFF,TGCAGCGCCACCGAGGGAGGTCCCCCGAACACCGGGGAGCTGTTTTTT